The next 14 T cell receptor beta chains were all read from a single sample in a study of blood T cells in healthy people across ages. The second PCR ran about 7 to 12 cycles with a sample-barcoded 5' primer and J-beta primers. Via MiXCR, TCRdb re-called the 5' RACE reads, giving one row per CDR3 protein. The sample shows some 900,000 distinct CDR3 sequences, 40% to 60% of them seen only once. What was sequenced was blood. The receptors derive from a young man in good health.

This clonotype has just a few counts. V gene TRBV27 combines with J gene TRBJ1-1, with 9 bases matching TRBD1. V lost 5 bases and J lost 3; bases outside the gene matches: 7. From germline, CDR1 is MNHEY and CDR2 SMNVEV (reference sequence). The length of the CDR3 is 15 residues. The DNA for the CDR3 is TGTGCCAGCAGTCCCGACAGGGGGGCGTACACTGAAGCTTTCTTT. Translation gives CASSPDRGAYTEAFF.

The V call is TRBV10-3, the J call TRBJ1-2; D is undetermined. The CDR3 totals 12 residues. Per germline, CDR1 ENHRY and CDR2 SYGVKD. V lost 6 bases to trimming and J lost 8 bases, with 13 bases between them. CDR3 sequence (DNA): TGTGCCATCAGCTCCCCTCCGGAGGGCTACACCTTC. Encoded protein: CAISSPPEGYTF.

This clonotype was detected only a few times. The V call is TRBV5-1, the J call TRBJ2-2, with D possibly TRBD2 on 7 matching bases. The V end lost 4 bases, the J end lost 4 bases, and 11 bases lay between the germline ends. The germline CDR1 and CDR2 sequences are SGHRS and YFSETQ. This CDR3 has 14 amino acids. CDR3 amino acids: CASSPGGRTGELFF. The DNA for the CDR3 is TGCGCCAGCAGCCCCGGGGGGCGCACCGGGGAGCTGTTTTTT.

This clonotype has at least ten counts. The chain couples TRBV7-9 to TRBJ1-5; no definite D call. CDR1 and CDR2 (germline): SEHNR, FQNEAQ (reference sequence). The V and J ends lost 1 base and 6 bases respectively, with 7 bases between them. The CDR3 runs to 13 residues. CDR3: CASSLDEGQPQHF. CDR3 coding DNA: TGTGCCAGCAGCTTAGATGAGGGTCAGCCCCAGCATTTT.

The rearrangement joins TRBV28 to TRBJ2-4; possibly TRBD1 for D (6 bases). The V end was cut by 6 bases, the J end by 9 bases, with 15 bases between. Germline-derived CDR1 and CDR2 are MDHEN and SYDVKM. The CDR3 length is 13 residues. CDR3 region: CASRLQGRGIQYF. Written as DNA, the CDR3 is TGTGCCAGCAGACTACAGGGTAGAGGCATTCAGTACTTC.

This clonotype was observed a few times. V usage is TRBV12-3 or TRBV12-4 and J usage is TRBJ2-1; D is uncertain. The CDR3 is made up of 14 amino acids. Trimming cost V 2 bases and J 4 bases, with 9 bases left between them. The CDR3 coding sequence is TGTGCCAGCAGTTTAAAAACCCTTTACAATGAGCAGTTCTTC. Its protein product is CASSLKTLYNEQFF.

The V and J genes are TRBV10-3 and TRBJ2-5; D remains unclear. The CDR3 loop spans 14 amino acids. V lost 1 base to trimming and J lost 2 bases, with 8 bases between them. Germline assignment: CDR1 ENHRY and CDR2 SYGVKD. The CDR3 region has the DNA TGTGCCATCAGTGAGTGGCTAGTACAAGAGACCCAGTACTTC. Translated, it gives CAISEWLVQETQYF.

This clonotype showed up many times. The chain recombines TRBV29-1 with TRBJ2-1; 7 bases align to TRBD1. The CDR3 totals 16 residues. Germline assignment: CDR1 SQVTM and CDR2 ANQGSEA. With V trimmed by 5 bases and J by 6 bases, 16 bases remained unmatched. In DNA form, the CDR3 reads TGCAGCGTTACCGATGTACAGGGGATGGGTTCCAATGAGCAGTTCTTC. This codes for CSVTDVQGMGSNEQFF.

V gene TRBV5-1 combines with J gene TRBJ2-7; 12 bases line up with TRBD2. Germline V gene sequence: CDR1 SGHRS, CDR2 YFSETQ. This CDR3 is 14 amino acids long. V lost 7 bases and J lost 4; bases outside the gene matches: 6. CDR3 nucleotide sequence: TGCGCCAGCCGTTGGACTAGCGGGGAATACGAGCAGTACTTC. Protein: CASRWTSGEYEQYF.

The rearrangement joins TRBV20-1 to TRBJ2-7, with TRBD2 matching over 7 bases. Germline V gives CDR1 DFQATT, CDR2 SNEGSKA (reference sequence). The junction had 16 bases not matched to a gene; V was cut back by 0 bases and J by 5 bases. This CDR3 region has 17 residues. The DNA for the CDR3 is TGCAGTGCTAGAGATCCTCAGCGGGGTGCACTAAGGAACGAGCAGTACTTC. Translation: CSARDPQRGALRNEQYF.

This clonotype has just a few counts. The rearrangement joins TRBV10-3 to TRBJ1-2; D unclear. Trimming removed 1 base at V and 8 bases at J, with 11 bases between. This CDR3 has 13 residues. Looked up from germline, CDR1 is ENHRY and CDR2 is SYGVKD. The CDR3 reads CAISELEGRGYTF. In DNA form, the CDR3 reads TGTGCCATCAGTGAGTTAGAAGGGCGAGGCTACACCTTC.

The sample holds a few counts of this clonotype. V is TRBV2 and J is TRBJ2-3; no reliable D call. Germline V CDR1 and CDR2: SNHLY, FYNNEI. CDR3 size: 10 residues. Trimming took 4 bases from V and 7 from J, leaving 3 bases between them. CDR3: CASSGYTQYF. In DNA, the CDR3 is TGTGCCAGCAGTGGTTATACGCAGTATTTT.

DNA of the CDR3: TGTGCCAGCAGTTTTAAGTCTGAAGCTTTCTTT. It codes for CASSFKSEAFF. V gene TRBV12-3 or TRBV12-4 combines with J gene TRBJ1-1; D remains ambiguous. The CDR3 has 11 amino acids. Trimming removed 3 bases at V and 6 bases at J, with 5 bases between.

This clonotype was picked up a small number of times. CDR3: CASRTGDEKLFF. For the CDR3, the DNA is TGTGCCAGCCGGACGGGGGATGAAAAACTGTTTTTT. The chain employs TRBV28 and TRBJ1-4; D possibly corresponds to TRBD1 (5 bases). Germline V gene data show CDR1 as MDHEN and CDR2 as SYDVKM. The CDR3 runs 12 residues. V lost 8 bases and J 6 bases, leaving 10 bases between the germline ends.